This T cell receptor beta chain was obtained from a study of memory CD4+ T cells and cytomegalovirus serostatus. At the level of the study: Donors were healthy Belgian adults, fewer than ten CMV seropositive and around 24 seronegative.

The repertoire was sequenced with immunoSEQ multiplex PCR; TCRdb's copy has only in-frame clones and lacks some. The sample has tens of thousands of clones, just over 75% seen once. With 4 bases clipped from V and 7 bases from J, the junction kept 10 bases outside the gene matches. The CDR3 is made up of 14 amino acids. Germline CDR1 reads SGHRS; CDR2 reads YFSETQ. The sort gate was single viable CD3+CD4+CD8-CD45RO+ cells for memory CD4+ T cells. CMV serostatus came from serum IgG against pp150, pp28, p38, p52. The chain employs TRBV5-1 and TRBJ1-2; 7 bases map to TRBD1. The sequence derives from an adult in good health and CMV-seronegative. Sequencing used memory CD4+ T cells from blood. CDR3 in amino acids: CASSPGTARGGYTF. DNA for the CDR3: TGCGCCAGCAGCCCCGGGACAGCCCGGGGTGGCTACACCTTC.